Presented here are 3 T cell receptor beta chains from one specimen sequenced in a study of graft-versus-host responses after intestinal transplantation. Assay: immunoSEQ multiplex PCR; the TCRdb copy retains only in-frame clones and omits some. The sample has 10,000 to 15,000 clones, approximately 28% seen once. Labeling with CFSE marked about 200,000 responder cells, which were plated with about 200,000 irradiated, violet-dye-labeled stimulator cells. The sequenced sample was alloreactive CD8+ T cells from a mixed lymphocyte reaction culture, obtained before intestinal transplant. The subset was: CFSE-low proliferating T cells sorted from roughly six-day pre-transplant mixed lymphocyte reaction (GvH or HvG direction). These receptors came from a human patient who received an intestinal transplant.

Judged by abundance, this clone is medium-sized. The gene calls are TRBV9 and TRBJ2-7, with D hard to call. The CDR3 is 14 amino acids. The germline V gene has CDR1 SGDLS and CDR2 YYNGEE. V lost 0 bases, J lost 4 bases, and 11 bases lay in between. CDR3 nucleotides: TGTGCCAGCAGCGTAGGTGACACATGGTACGAGCAGTACTTC. It translates to CASSVGDTWYEQYF.

The V gene is TRBV28, the J gene TRBJ2-7; 10 bases match TRBD2. Germline values: CDR1 MDHEN, CDR2 SYDVKM. CDR3 size: 15 residues. V trimming: 5 bases; J trimming: 5 bases; junction bases outside the gene matches: 9. The CDR3 loop reads CASSPPGLATHEQYF. DNA for the CDR3: TGTGCCAGCAGTCCCCCGGGACTAGCGACCCACGAGCAGTACTTC.

The chain links TRBV5-4 to TRBJ1-1; D gene ambiguous. V was clipped by 1 base and J by 3 bases, with 13 bases between them. Germline assignment: CDR1 SGHNT and CDR2 YYREEE (reference sequence). The CDR3 sequence is 15 residues long. The CDR3 DNA is TGTGCCAGCAGCTTGTTTGAGAATTTGGACACTGAAGCTTTCTTT. As protein: CASSLFENLDTEAFF.